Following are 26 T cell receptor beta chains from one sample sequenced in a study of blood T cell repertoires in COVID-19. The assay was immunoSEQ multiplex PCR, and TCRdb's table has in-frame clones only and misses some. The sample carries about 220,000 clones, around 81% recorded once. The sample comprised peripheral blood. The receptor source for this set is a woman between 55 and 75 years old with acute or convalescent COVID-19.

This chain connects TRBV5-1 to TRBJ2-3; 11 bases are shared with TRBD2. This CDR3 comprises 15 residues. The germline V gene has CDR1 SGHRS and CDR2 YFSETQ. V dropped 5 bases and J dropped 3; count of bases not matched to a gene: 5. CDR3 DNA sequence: TGCGCCAGCAGTCTAGCGGGGGGCAGTACAGATACGCAGTATTTT. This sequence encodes CASSLAGGSTDTQYF.

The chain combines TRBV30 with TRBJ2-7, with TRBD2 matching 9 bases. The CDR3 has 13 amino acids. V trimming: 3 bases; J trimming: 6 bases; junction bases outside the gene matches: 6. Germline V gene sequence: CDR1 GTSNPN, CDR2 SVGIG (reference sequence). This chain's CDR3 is CAWSASGAFEQYF. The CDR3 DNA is TGTGCCTGGAGCGCTAGCGGGGCGTTCGAGCAGTACTTC.

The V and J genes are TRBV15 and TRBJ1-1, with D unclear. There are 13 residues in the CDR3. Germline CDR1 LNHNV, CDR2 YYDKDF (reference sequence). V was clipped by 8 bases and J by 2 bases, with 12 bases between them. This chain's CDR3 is CATQSFYNTEAFF. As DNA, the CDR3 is TGTGCCACCCAGTCCTTTTACAACACTGAAGCTTTCTTT.

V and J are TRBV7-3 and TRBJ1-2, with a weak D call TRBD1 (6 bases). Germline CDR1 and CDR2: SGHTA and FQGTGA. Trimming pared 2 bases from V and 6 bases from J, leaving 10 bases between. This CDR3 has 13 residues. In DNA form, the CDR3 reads TGTGCCAGCAGCTTACAGGGGTTGGATGGCTACACCTTC. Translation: CASSLQGLDGYTF.

CDR3 sequence (DNA): TGTGCCAGCAGGGGGGGGGAGGAGCTCTACTATGGCTACACCTTC. It encodes CASRGGEELYYGYTF. The V gene is TRBV4-2, the J gene TRBJ1-2; D might be TRBD1 (5 bases). V shed 6 bases and J shed 3 bases, with 17 bases lying between them. CDR1 LGHNA and CDR2 YNFKEQ come from the germline V gene. The CDR3 loop spans 15 amino acids.

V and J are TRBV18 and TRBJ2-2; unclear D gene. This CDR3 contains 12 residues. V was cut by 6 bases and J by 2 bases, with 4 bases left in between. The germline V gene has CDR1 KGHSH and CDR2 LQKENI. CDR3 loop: CASSSNTGELFF. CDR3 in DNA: TGTGCCAGCTCGTCAAACACCGGGGAGCTGTTTTTT.

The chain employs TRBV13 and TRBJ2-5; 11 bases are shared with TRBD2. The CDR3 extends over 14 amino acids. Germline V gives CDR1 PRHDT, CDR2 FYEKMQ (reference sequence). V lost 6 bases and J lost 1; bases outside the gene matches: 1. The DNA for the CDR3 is TGTGCCAGCAGACTAGCGGGGGTCCAAGAGACCCAGTACTTC. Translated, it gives CASRLAGVQETQYF.

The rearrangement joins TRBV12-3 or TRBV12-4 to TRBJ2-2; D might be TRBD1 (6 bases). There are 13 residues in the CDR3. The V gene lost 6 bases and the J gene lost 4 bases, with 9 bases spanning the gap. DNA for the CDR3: TGTGCCAGCAGAACAGGGTCCACCGGGGAGCTGTTTTTT. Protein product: CASRTGSTGELFF.

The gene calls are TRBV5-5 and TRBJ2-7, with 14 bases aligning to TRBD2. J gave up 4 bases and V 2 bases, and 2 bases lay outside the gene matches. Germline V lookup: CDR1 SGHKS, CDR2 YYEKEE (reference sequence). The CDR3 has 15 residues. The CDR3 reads CASSLGLAGGYEQYF. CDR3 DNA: TGTGCCAGCAGCTTAGGACTAGCGGGGGGTTACGAGCAGTACTTC. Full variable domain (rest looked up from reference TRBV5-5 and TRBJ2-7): DAGVTQSPTHLIKTRGQQVTLRCSPISGHKSVSWYQQVLGQGPQFIFQYYEKEERGRGNFPDRFSARQFPNYSSELNVNALLLGDSALYLCASSLGLAGGYEQYFGPGTRLTVT.

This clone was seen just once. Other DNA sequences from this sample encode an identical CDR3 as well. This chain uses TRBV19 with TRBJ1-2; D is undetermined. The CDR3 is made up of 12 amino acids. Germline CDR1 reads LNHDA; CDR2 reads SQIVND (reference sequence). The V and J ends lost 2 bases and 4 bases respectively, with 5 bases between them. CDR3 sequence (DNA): TGTGCCAGTAGTATAACGGGCTATGGCTACACCTTC. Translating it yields CASSITGYGYTF. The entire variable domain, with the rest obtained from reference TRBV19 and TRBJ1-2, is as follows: DGGITQSPKYLFRKEGQNVTLSCEQNLNHDAMYWYRQDPGQGLRLIYYSQIVNDFQKGDIAEGYSVSREKKESFPLTVTSAQKNPTAFYLCASSITGYGYTFGSGTRLTVV.

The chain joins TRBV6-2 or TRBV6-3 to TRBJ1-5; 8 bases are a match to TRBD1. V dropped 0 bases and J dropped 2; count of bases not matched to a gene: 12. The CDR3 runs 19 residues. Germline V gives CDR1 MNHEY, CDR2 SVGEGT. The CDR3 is CASSYSRRTGIRGNQPQHF. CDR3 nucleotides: TGTGCCAGCAGTTACTCTCGAAGGACAGGGATCAGGGGCAATCAGCCCCAGCATTTT.

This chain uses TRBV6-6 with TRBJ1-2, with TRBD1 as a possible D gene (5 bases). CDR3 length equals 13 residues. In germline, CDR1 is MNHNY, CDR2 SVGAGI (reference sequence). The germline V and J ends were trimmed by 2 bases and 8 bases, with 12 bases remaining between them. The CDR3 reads CASSYEEGLGYTF. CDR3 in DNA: TGTGCCAGCAGTTACGAGGAGGGGTTGGGCTACACCTTC.

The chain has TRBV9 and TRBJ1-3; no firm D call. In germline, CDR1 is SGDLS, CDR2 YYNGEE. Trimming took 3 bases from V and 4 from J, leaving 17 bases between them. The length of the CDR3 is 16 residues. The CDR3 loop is CASSAGGVGMGNTIYF. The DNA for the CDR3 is TGTGCCAGCAGCGCGGGCGGCGTCGGGATGGGAAACACCATATATTTT. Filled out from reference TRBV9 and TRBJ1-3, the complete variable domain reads DSGVTQTPKHLITATGQRVTLRCSPRSGDLSVYWYQQSLDQGLQFLIQYYNGEERAKGNILERFSAQQFPDLHSELNLSSLELGDSALYFCASSAGGVGMGNTIYFGEGSWLTVV.

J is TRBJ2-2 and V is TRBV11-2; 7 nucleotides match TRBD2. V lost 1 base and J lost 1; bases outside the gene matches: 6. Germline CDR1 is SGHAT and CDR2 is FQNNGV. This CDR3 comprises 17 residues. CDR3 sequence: CASSLGLLAVNTGELFF. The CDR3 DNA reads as TGTGCCAGCAGCTTAGGCCTTCTAGCGGTGAACACCGGGGAGCTGTTTTTT.

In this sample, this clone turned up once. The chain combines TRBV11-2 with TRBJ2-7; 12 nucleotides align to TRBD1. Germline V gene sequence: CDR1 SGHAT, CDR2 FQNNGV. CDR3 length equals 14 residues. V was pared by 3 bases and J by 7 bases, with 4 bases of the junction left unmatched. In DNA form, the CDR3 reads TGTGCCAGCAGCTTCCGGGACAGGGGGCAGGAGCAGTACTTC. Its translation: CASSFRDRGQEQYF.

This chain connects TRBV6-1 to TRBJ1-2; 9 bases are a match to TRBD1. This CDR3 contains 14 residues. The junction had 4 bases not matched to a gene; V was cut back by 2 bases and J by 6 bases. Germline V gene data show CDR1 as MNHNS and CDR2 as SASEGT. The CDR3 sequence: CASSENRGRDGYTF. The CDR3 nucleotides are TGTGCCAGCAGTGAAAACAGGGGGCGGGATGGCTACACCTTC.

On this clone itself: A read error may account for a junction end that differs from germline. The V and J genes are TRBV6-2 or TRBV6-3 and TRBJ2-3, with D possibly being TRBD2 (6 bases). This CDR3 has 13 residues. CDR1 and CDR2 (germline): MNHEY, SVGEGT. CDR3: CASSYSIRDSRLF. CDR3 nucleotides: TGTGCCAGCAGTTACTCGATTCGGGACTCCAGACTATTT.

CDR3 nucleotides: TGTGCCAGCAGTTACCAGAACACAGATACGCAGTATTTT. Translation: CASSYQNTDTQYF. The V gene is TRBV6-5, the J gene TRBJ2-3; no definite D call. Trimming shortened V by 2 bases and J by 2 bases, and 5 bases separated the two germline ends. The CDR3 totals 13 residues. In germline, CDR1 is MNHEY, CDR2 SVGAGI.

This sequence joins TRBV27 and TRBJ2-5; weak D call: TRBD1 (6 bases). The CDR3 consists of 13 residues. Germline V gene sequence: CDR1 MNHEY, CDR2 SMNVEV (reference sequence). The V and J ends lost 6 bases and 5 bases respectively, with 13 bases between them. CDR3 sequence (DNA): TGTGCCAGCAGGAGAACAGGGTGGGAGACCCAGTACTTC. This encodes CASRRTGWETQYF.

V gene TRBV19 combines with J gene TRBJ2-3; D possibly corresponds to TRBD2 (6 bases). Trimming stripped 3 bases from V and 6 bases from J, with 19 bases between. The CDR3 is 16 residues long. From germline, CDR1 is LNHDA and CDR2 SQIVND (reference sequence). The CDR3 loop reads CASSISASVPPDTQYF. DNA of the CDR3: TGTGCCAGTAGTATTTCGGCTAGCGTGCCTCCTGATACGCAGTATTTT. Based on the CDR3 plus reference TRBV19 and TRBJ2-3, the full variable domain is DGGITQSPKYLFRKEGQNVTLSCEQNLNHDAMYWYRQDPGQGLRLIYYSQIVNDFQKGDIAEGYSVSREKKESFPLTVTSAQKNPTAFYLCASSISASVPPDTQYFGPGTRLTVL.

The CDR3, as DNA: TGTGCCAGCCGGCGGGCAGATACGCAGTATTTT. Its protein is CASRRADTQYF. This chain connects TRBV6-5 to TRBJ2-3; D may be TRBD2 (5 bases). Trimming cost V 8 bases and J 4 bases, with 7 bases left between them. CDR3 size: 11 residues. Germline V lookup: CDR1 MNHEY, CDR2 SVGAGI.

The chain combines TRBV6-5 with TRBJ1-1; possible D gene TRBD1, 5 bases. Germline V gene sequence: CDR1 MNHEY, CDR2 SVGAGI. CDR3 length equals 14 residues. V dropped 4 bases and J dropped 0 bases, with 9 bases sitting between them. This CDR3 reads CASSWGTLNTEAFF. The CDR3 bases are TGTGCCAGCAGTTGGGGCACCTTGAACACTGAAGCTTTCTTT.

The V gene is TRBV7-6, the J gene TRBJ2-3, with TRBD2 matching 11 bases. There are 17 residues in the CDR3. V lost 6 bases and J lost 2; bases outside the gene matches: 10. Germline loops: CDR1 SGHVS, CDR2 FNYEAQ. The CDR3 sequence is CASSSTPSGGTTDTQYF. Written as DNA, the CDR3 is TGTGCCAGCAGTTCGACGCCTAGCGGGGGGACCACAGATACGCAGTATTTT.

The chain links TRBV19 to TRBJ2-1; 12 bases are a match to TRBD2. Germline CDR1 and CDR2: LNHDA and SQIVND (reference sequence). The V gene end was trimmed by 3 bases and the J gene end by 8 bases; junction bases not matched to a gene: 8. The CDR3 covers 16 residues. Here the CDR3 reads CASSISGTSGFDEQFF. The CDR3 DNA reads TGTGCCAGTAGTATCTCCGGGACTAGCGGGTTTGATGAGCAGTTCTTC.

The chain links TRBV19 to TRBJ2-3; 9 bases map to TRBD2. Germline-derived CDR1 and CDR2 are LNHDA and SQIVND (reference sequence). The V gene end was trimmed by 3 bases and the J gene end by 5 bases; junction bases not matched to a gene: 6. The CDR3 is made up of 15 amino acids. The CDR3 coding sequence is TGTGCCAGTAGTATTTCTAGCGGGGTTCAAGATACGCAGTATTTT. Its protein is CASSISSGVQDTQYF.

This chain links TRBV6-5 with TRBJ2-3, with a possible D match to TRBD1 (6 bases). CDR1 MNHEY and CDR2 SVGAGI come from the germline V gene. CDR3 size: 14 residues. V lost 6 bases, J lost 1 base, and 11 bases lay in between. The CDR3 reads CASSFNRGTDTQYF. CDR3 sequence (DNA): TGTGCCAGCAGCTTTAACAGGGGCACAGATACGCAGTATTTT.